This is a list of T cell receptor beta chains from one sample in a study of blood T cell repertoires in COVID-19. Libraries were prepared by immunoSEQ multiplex PCR; TCRdb keeps only in-frame clonotypes and omits some of them. The table lists around 76,000 clones, around 89% of them singletons, with about 0.56% in the top ten. The sample was peripheral blood. These receptors all stem from a man in his sixties with acute or convalescent COVID-19. The CDR3 runs from the conserved cysteine through the conserved F or W. Fields, in order: D gene, V gene, J gene, CDR3 protein. A D gene is named only where the DNA matches it firmly.

NA	TRBV6-5	TRBJ1-2	CASRSAGTTYGYTF
TRBD2	TRBV29-1	TRBJ2-2	CSVGAGGAGELFF
TRBD1	TRBV3-1/TRBV3-2	TRBJ2-1	CASSPRTGEEQFF
TRBD2	TRBV11-2	TRBJ2-3	CASSHLAAVSTDTQYF
NA	TRBV5-4	TRBJ2-3	CASSMRAEGDTQYF
NA	TRBV5-1	TRBJ2-7	CASSPGLSVYEQYF
TRBD1	TRBV5-1	TRBJ2-2	CASSKGGGTGELFF
NA	TRBV6-6	TRBJ1-1	CASSYRGLNTEAFF
NA	TRBV24-1	TRBJ2-3	CATAGGTDTQYF
TRBD1	TRBV5-1	TRBJ1-1	CASSRTGGTEAFF
TRBD2	TRBV9	TRBJ2-5	CASSVGAAGGREETQYF
NA	TRBV19	TRBJ2-2	CASTLGRDRAFPGELFF
TRBD2	TRBV4-1	TRBJ2-1	CASSQDYSAGAYNEQFF
NA	TRBV7-3	TRBJ2-1	CASSLGIRLEQFF
TRBD1	TRBV30	TRBJ2-4	CAWRERGQGTPAKNIQYF
NA	TRBV11-2	TRBJ2-1	CASSLDRGNEQFF
TRBD1	TRBV6-6	TRBJ1-5	CASSQRDSGIKPQHF
NA	TRBV30	TRBJ1-1	CAWSVGRGTEAFF
TRBD2	TRBV5-1	TRBJ2-1	CASSLAVAGHGNEQFF
NA	TRBV18	TRBJ1-3	CASSPLNVGQFSGNTIYF
TRBD2	TRBV11-2	TRBJ2-3	CASSSGVAGNTDTQYF
TRBD1	TRBV29-1	TRBJ1-2	CSVRTGGIGYTF
TRBD1	TRBV6-5	TRBJ2-7	CASSPFGQGVHEQYF
NA	TRBV4-1	TRBJ1-2	CASSQDRGERYGYTF
TRBD1	TRBV9	TRBJ1-4	CASRRDRAGPAEKLFF
TRBD2	TRBV6-5	TRBJ2-1	CASSYSGLADYNEQFF
NA	TRBV19	TRBJ2-5	CASNTPGGAGQETQYF
NA	TRBV5-1	TRBJ1-2	CASSSGLTNYGYTF
NA	TRBV19	TRBJ2-1	CASSIRGPGGSGEQFF
NA	TRBV28	TRBJ1-2	CASLHGNYGYTF
TRBD1	TRBV4-2	TRBJ1-4	CASSLGTGNEKLFF
NA	TRBV5-1	TRBJ2-3	CASSLGGVGTDTQYF
NA	TRBV19	TRBJ1-2	CASSFLAGDRYTF
NA	TRBV7-3	TRBJ2-3	CASSLTLIDTQYF
TRBD1	TRBV18	TRBJ1-1	CASSPGTVATEAFF
NA	TRBV19	TRBJ1-1	CASSIGPGNTEAFF
NA	TRBV19	TRBJ1-6	CASRDRGNSPLHF
TRBD1	TRBV5-1	TRBJ1-1	CASSIGQGGTEAFF
NA	TRBV11-2	TRBJ1-4	CASSLDPGTLTNEKLFF
TRBD1	TRBV5-1	TRBJ1-1	CASSLVGTGGETEAFF
NA	TRBV6-5	TRBJ1-1	CASSYRTGVGTEAFF
NA	TRBV5-3	TRBJ1-2	CARSLVGGTNYGYTF
NA	TRBV19	TRBJ2-7	CASSMRQTNYEQYF
NA	TRBV20-1	TRBJ2-5	CSGGVQETQYF
TRBD1	TRBV10-2	TRBJ2-1	CASSETGGHGRFF
NA	TRBV5-6	TRBJ1-4	CASSLRGLDEKLFF
NA	TRBV12-3/TRBV12-4	TRBJ2-5	CASTDRTQETQYF
NA	TRBV19	TRBJ2-7	CASSASSGVAYEQYF
TRBD1	TRBV5-6	TRBJ2-7	CASSSSPGTGGREQYF
NA	TRBV11-3	TRBJ2-2	CASSLDITGELFF
NA	TRBV5-1	TRBJ1-1	CASSFPREGTEAFF
NA	TRBV7-9	TRBJ2-3	CASSFAATRDTQYF
TRBD2	TRBV7-7	TRBJ2-5	CASSPGLAGFTETQYF
NA	TRBV5-1	TRBJ2-7	CASSSGVSYEQYF
NA	TRBV4-1	TRBJ2-1	CASSQDGLGTGGYNEQFF